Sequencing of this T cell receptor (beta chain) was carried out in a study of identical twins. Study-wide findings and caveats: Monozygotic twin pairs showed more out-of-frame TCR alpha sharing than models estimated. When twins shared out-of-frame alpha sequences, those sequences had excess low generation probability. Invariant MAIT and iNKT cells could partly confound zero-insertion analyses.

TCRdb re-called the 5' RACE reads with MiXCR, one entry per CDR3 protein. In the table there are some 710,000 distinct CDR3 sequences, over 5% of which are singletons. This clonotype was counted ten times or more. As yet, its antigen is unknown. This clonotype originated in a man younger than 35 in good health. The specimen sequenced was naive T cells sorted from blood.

This CDR3 reads CATSDRQGGNEQFF. CDR3 nucleotides: TGTGCCACCAGTGATCGACAGGGAGGCAATGAGCAGTTCTTC. The chain has TRBV24-1 and TRBJ2-1; D is perhaps TRBD1 (7 bases). CDR1 is KGHDR, CDR2 SFDVKD, per germline. There are 14 residues in the CDR3. Trimming took 3 bases from V and 6 from J, leaving 11 bases between them.